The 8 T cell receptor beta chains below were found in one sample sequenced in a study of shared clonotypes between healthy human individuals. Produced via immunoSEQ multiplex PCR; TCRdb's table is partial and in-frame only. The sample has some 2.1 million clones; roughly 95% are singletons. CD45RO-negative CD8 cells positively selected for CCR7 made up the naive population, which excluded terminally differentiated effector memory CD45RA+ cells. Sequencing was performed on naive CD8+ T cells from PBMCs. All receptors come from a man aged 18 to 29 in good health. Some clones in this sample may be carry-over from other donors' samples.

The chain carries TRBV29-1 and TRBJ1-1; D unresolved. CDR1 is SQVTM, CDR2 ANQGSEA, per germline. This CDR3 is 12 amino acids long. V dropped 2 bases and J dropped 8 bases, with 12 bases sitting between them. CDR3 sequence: CSVEPPEREAFF. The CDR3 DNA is TGCAGCGTTGAACCCCCGGAGAGGGAAGCTTTCTTT.

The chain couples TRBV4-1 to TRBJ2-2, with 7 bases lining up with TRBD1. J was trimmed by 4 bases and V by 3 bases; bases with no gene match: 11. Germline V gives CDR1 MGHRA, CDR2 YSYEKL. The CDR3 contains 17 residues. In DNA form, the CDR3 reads TGCGCCAGCAGCCATGGGACAGTAAGGACGCTCACCGGGGAGCTGTTTTTT. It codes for CASSHGTVRTLTGELFF.

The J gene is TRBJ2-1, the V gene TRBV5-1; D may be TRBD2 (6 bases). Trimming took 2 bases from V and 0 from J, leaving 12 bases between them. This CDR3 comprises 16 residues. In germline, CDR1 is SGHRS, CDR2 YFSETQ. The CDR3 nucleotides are TGCGCCAGCAGCTTAATAGCGGCCAGCTCCTACAATGAGCAGTTCTTC. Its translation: CASSLIAASSYNEQFF.

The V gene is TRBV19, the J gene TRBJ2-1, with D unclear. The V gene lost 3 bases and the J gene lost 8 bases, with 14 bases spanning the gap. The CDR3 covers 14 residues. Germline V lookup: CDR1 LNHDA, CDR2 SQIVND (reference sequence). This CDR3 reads CASSIPQARDEQFF. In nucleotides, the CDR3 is TGTGCCAGTAGTATTCCTCAGGCCCGGGATGAGCAGTTCTTC.

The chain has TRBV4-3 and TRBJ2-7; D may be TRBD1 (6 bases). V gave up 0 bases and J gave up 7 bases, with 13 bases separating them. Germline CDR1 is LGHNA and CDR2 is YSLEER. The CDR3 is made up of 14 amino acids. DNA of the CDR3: TGCGCCAGCAGCCAAGATTCCCGGACAGTAGAGCAGTACTTC. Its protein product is CASSQDSRTVEQYF.

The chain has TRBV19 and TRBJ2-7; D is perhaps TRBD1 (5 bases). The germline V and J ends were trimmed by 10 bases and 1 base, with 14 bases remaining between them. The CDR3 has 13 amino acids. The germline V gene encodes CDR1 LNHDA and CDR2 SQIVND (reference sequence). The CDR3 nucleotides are TGTGCCACCTCCCCGACAGATTCCTACGAGCAGTACTTC. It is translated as CATSPTDSYEQYF.

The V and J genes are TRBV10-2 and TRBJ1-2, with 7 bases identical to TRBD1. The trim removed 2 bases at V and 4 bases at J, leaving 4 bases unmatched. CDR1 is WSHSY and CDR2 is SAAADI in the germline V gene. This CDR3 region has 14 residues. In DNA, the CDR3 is TGCGCCAGCAGTGAGGACAGGGCCGGCTATGGCTACACCTTC. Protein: CASSEDRAGYGYTF.

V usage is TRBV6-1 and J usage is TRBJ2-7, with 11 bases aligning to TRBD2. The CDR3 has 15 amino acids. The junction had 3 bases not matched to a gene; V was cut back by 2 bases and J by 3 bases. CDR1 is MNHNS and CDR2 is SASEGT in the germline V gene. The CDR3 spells CASSESGTSGYEQYF. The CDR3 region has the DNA TGTGCCAGCAGTGAATCCGGGACTAGCGGCTACGAGCAGTACTTC.